These T cell receptor beta chains were read from a single sample in a study of T cells in Graves' hyperthyroidism and ophthalmopathy. One entry per CDR3 protein, called by TCRdb with MiXCR from the multiplex PCR reads. Among more than 300,000 distinct CDR3 sequences, approximately 15% were seen once, and the ten largest hold approximately 11%. Material for sequencing was blood. Every receptor here comes from a woman aged 55-70 years with Graves' hyperthyroidism. Both conserved end residues are part of each CDR3. The D gene is left open where the match is weak. Clone size is stated in some rows and not others, as once, few, many or a class when expanded.

>NA|TRBJ1-2|TRBV19|NA
CASSGTWTASYGYTF
TGTGCCAGTAGTGGGACCTGGACAGCCTCTTATGGCTACACCTTC
>NA|TRBJ1-4|TRBV24-1|TRBD1
CATSAPGQAEKLFF
TGTGCCACCAGTGCCCCGGGACAGGCCGAAAAACTGTTTTTT
>many|TRBJ2-5|TRBV7-3|TRBD2
CASSLRMSGIVETQYF
TGTGCCAGCAGCTTAAGAATGAGCGGGATCGTGGAGACCCAGTACTTC
>NA|TRBJ2-2|TRBV5-4|NA
CASSLGSGTTGELFF
TGTGCCAGCAGCTTGGGTTCAGGGACCACCGGGGAGCTGTTTTTT
>many|TRBJ1-5|TRBV2|NA
CASSRSGGIGNQPQHF
TGTGCCAGCAGTAGGAGTGGGGGCATCGGCAATCAGCCCCAGCATTTT
>NA|TRBJ2-1|TRBV20-1|NA
CSAGRTGLSYNEQFF
TGCAGTGCTGGAAGAACGGGGCTCTCCTACAATGAGCAGTTCTTC
>many|TRBJ2-1|TRBV7-9|NA
CASSPRTPSQNNEQFF
TGTGCCAGCAGCCCCCGGACTCCCTCCCAAAACAATGAGCAGTTCTTC
>many|TRBJ2-7|TRBV28|NA
CATTRGGTTSEQYF
TGTGCCACCACGAGAGGGGGGACTACGAGCGAGCAGTACTTC
>many|TRBJ2-1|TRBV15|NA
CATSRDTTLSNEQFF
TGTGCCACCAGCAGAGATACCACCCTCTCAAATGAGCAGTTCTTC
>NA|TRBJ2-7|TRBV29-1|TRBD1
CSVGQGATYEQYF
TGCAGCGTCGGACAGGGGGCCACCTACGAGCAGTACTTC
>many|TRBJ2-7|TRBV20-1|TRBD2
CSARGGLAGVKQYF
TGCAGTGCTAGAGGAGGCCTAGCGGGAGTCAAGCAGTACTTC
>NA|TRBJ2-1|TRBV9|TRBD2
CASSVELAGGDEQFF
TGTGCCAGCAGCGTAGAACTAGCGGGAGGCGATGAGCAGTTCTTC
>many|TRBJ1-2|TRBV11-2|NA
CASSGASGLSGYTF
TGTGCCAGCAGCGGCGCTTCAGGGCTTAGCGGCTACACCTTC
>NA|TRBJ2-5|TRBV28|NA
CASSSDRSFQETQYF
TGTGCCAGCAGTTCGGACCGTAGTTTCCAAGAGACCCAGTACTTC
>many|TRBJ1-2|TRBV3-1|TRBD1
CASSQDAGTGKGYTF
TGTGCCAGCAGCCAAGACGCCGGGACAGGGAAAGGCTACACCTTC
>many|TRBJ2-1|TRBV11-3|TRBD2
CASSPGGGRAYNEQFF
TGTGCCAGCAGCCCGGGGGGCGGGAGGGCCTACAATGAGCAGTTCTTC
>many|TRBJ2-3|TRBV20-1|NA
CSASRGIGTDTQYF
TGCAGTGCTAGCCGCGGGATTGGCACAGATACGCAGTATTTT
>many|TRBJ2-5|TRBV6-5|TRBD2
CASSYSLAGSQETQYF
TGTGCCAGCAGTTACTCCCTAGCGGGATCCCAAGAGACCCAGTACTTC
>NA|TRBJ1-4|TRBV7-9|NA
CASSAKRGLNEKLFF
TGTGCCAGCAGCGCTAAACGGGGGTTAAATGAAAAACTGTTTTTT
>many|TRBJ2-1|TRBV24-1|NA
CATGTEYGNEQFF
TGTGCCACCGGAACAGAATATGGCAATGAGCAGTTCTTC
>once|TRBJ2-2|TRBV11-2|NA
CASSPTPEIGELFF
TGTGCCAGCAGCCCTACTCCCGAGATCGGGGAGCTGTTTTTT
>NA|TRBJ2-1|TRBV24-1|NA
CATSDLQDAYNEQFF
TGTGCCACCAGTGATTTGCAGGACGCCTACAATGAGCAGTTCTTC
>few|TRBJ2-5|TRBV5-8|TRBD2
CANSGGRATPETQYF
TGTGCCAACAGCGGGGGGAGGGCAACGCCGGAGACCCAGTACTTC
>NA|TRBJ2-1|TRBV20-1|NA
CSAQDRYEQFF
TGCAGTGCTCAGGACCGGTATGAGCAGTTCTTC
>many|TRBJ2-3|TRBV7-8|NA
CASSLLSPTDTQYF
TGTGCCAGCAGCTTACTTAGTCCCACAGATACGCAGTATTTT
>many|TRBJ2-3|TRBV5-1|NA
CASSLGQVRTDTQYF
TGCGCCAGCAGCTTGGGACAGGTTCGCACAGATACGCAGTATTTT
>NA|TRBJ2-4|TRBV2|TRBD1
CASSEDRANIQYF
TGTGCCAGCAGTGAGGACAGGGCAAACATTCAGTACTTC
>many|TRBJ2-3|TRBV11-2|TRBD2
CASSLAGRLGTDTQYF
TGTGCCAGCAGCCTAGCGGGAAGGTTGGGCACAGATACGCAGTATTTT
>many|TRBJ2-1|TRBV28|NA
CASTKRGDNEQFF
TGTGCCAGCACCAAAAGGGGGGACAATGAGCAGTTCTTC
>many|TRBJ2-5|TRBV4-2|NA
CASSQATRGQGTQYF
TGTGCCAGCAGCCAAGCGACTAGGGGGCAAGGGACCCAGTACTTC
>many|TRBJ1-5|TRBV6-1|NA
CASSLERGAVQPQHF
TGTGCCAGCAGCCTAGAACGGGGGGCGGTTCAGCCCCAGCATTTT
>NA|TRBJ2-1|TRBV29-1|TRBD2
CSVARTSGSNEQFF
TGCAGCGTAGCTAGGACTAGCGGGAGCAATGAGCAGTTCTTC
>few|TRBJ2-1|TRBV2|NA
CASSVKGYNEQSF
TGTGCCAGCAGTGTTAAGGGCTACAATGAGCAGTCCTTC
>many|TRBJ2-7|TRBV12-3/TRBV12-4|TRBD1
CASSRTGALSYEQYF
TGTGCCAGCAGTCGGACAGGGGCCCTCTCCTACGAGCAGTACTTC
>few|TRBJ1-3|TRBV4-1|TRBD1
CASAPRTGAGNTIYF
TGCGCCAGCGCCCCAAGAACAGGGGCTGGAAACACCATATATTTT
>few|TRBJ2-5|TRBV10-2|TRBD2
CASSESGLIAGGRETQYF
TGCGCCAGCAGTGAGTCGGGCCTCATAGCGGGAGGGCGAGAGACCCAGTACTTC
>many|TRBJ2-5|TRBV7-2|NA
CASSIPWGETQYF
TGTGCCAGCAGCATCCCGTGGGGGGAGACCCAGTACTTC
>many|TRBJ2-7|TRBV11-3|NA
CASSSRRGTYEQYF
TGTGCCAGCAGCTCCCGACGAGGTACCTACGAGCAGTACTTC
>few|TRBJ2-1|TRBV6-1|NA
CASRRRDGINEQFF
TGTGCCAGTCGGAGACGGGACGGCATCAATGAGCAGTTCTTC
>few|TRBJ1-2|TRBV19|NA
CASLPGAPGYGYTF
TGTGCCAGTTTACCGGGGGCGCCGGGCTATGGCTACACCTTC
>many|TRBJ2-7|TRBV3-1|TRBD1
CASSPTGIGEQYF
TGTGCCAGCAGCCCGACAGGGATCGGCGAGCAGTACTTC
>many|TRBJ2-1|TRBV20-1|NA
CSASGSNEQFF
TGCAGTGCTAGCGGGAGTAATGAGCAGTTCTTC
>few|TRBJ2-1|TRBV18|NA
CASSPKVRVADPDNEQFF
TGTGCCAGCTCACCAAAGGTTCGGGTAGCGGACCCCGACAATGAGCAGTTCTTC
>NA|TRBJ2-1|TRBV12-3/TRBV12-4|NA
CASSFRVEHNEQFF
TGTGCCAGCAGTTTCCGGGTGGAGCACAATGAGCAGTTCTTC
>NA|TRBJ2-7|TRBV6-1|NA
CASTLGQGRVYEQYF
TGTGCCAGCACCTTAGGCCAGGGACGGGTCTACGAGCAGTACTTC
>NA|TRBJ2-1|TRBV7-9|TRBD2
CASSHSTSVRNEQFF
TGTGCCAGCAGCCATTCCACTAGCGTTAGAAATGAGCAGTTCTTC
>many|TRBJ1-4|TRBV18|NA
CASSLQGINEKLFF
TGTGCCAGCTCCCTCCAGGGAATTAATGAAAAACTGTTTTTT
>many|TRBJ2-1|TRBV29-1|TRBD2
CSVEDLGGRDLGEQFF
TGCAGCGTTGAAGATCTAGGCGGGAGGGATCTCGGTGAGCAGTTCTTC
>many|TRBJ2-7|TRBV5-1|NA
CASRLDSIYEQYF
TGCGCCAGCAGGCTAGACTCCATCTACGAGCAGTACTTC
>once|TRBJ2-1|TRBV5-4|NA
CASSLSGAHSYNEQFF
TGTGCCAGCAGTCTCAGCGGCGCACACTCCTACAATGAGCAGTTCTTC
>few|TRBJ1-6|TRBV12-3/TRBV12-4|TRBD1
CASSIGQGYRSPLHF
TGTGCCAGCAGTATCGGACAGGGGTATCGGTCACCCCTCCACTTT
>many|TRBJ2-1|TRBV7-8|TRBD1
CASSSRGRLQFF
TGTGCCAGCAGCTCTAGGGGGCGGCTGCAGTTCTTC
>NA|TRBJ2-1|TRBV5-1|NA
CASSLATSNSYNEQFF
TGCGCCAGCAGCTTGGCTACCAGCAACTCCTACAATGAGCAGTTCTTC
>NA|TRBJ2-2|TRBV7-2|TRBD2
CASSPLAGLANTGELFF
TGTGCCAGCAGCCCCCTAGCGGGGCTCGCGAACACCGGGGAGCTGTTTTTT
>NA|TRBJ1-5|TRBV28|NA
CAVTGPSQPQHF
TGTGCCGTAACAGGGCCGAGTCAGCCCCAGCATTTT
>NA|TRBJ2-1|TRBV10-3|TRBD1
CAISDDRGQWSYNEQFF
TGTGCCATCAGCGACGACAGGGGTCAGTGGTCCTACAATGAGCAGTTCTTC
>many|TRBJ2-1|TRBV28|NA
CASGGGGGYNEQFF
TGTGCCAGCGGTGGAGGGGGGGGATACAATGAGCAGTTCTTC